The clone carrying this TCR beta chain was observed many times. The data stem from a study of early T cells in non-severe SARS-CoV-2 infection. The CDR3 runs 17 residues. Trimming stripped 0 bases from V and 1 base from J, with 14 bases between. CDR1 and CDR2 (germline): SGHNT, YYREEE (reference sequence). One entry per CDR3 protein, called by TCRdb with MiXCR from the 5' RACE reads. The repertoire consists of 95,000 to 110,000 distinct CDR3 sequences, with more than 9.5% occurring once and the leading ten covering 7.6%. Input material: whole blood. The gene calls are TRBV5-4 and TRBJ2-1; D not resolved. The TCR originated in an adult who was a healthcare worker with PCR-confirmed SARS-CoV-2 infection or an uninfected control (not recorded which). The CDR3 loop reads CASSLAPLGISYNEQFF. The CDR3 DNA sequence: TGTGCCAGCAGCTTGGCCCCTCTGGGTATATCCTACAATGAGCAGTTCTTC.